The sequence of this T cell receptor beta chain was determined in a study of beta chain features in type 1 diabetes. Study-level findings and limits: Researchers report that Type 1 diabetes patients had moderately but significantly shorter TCRB CDR3s across all four CD4+ subsets. Among type 1 diabetes patients, VDJ junctions had fewer insertions and more deletions.

The entirety of the isolated RNA underwent reverse transcription, so expressed TCRB transcripts were sequenced. Using immunoSEQ multiplex PCR, the repertoire was profiled, and TCRdb retains in-frame clones only, with some absent. There are over 150,000 clones in the sample; about 8.3% occur only once, and over 0.5% lies in the top ten. Points on this clone: Its antigen is as yet unknown.

Based on CD45RO/CCR7/CD25/CD127/CD95/CD27, CD4+ regulatory, stem cell-like memory, naive and central memory cells were sorted. The sequence came from a young woman with type 1 diabetes. The source material was central memory CD4+ T cells from blood.

The CDR3 DNA follows: TGTGCCAGCAGTCGGACAGCTTGGGACGAGCAGTACTTC. This encodes CASSRTAWDEQYF. The chain recombines TRBV7-2 with TRBJ2-7, with a weak D call TRBD1 (6 bases). Trimming removed 6 bases at V and 5 bases at J, with 14 bases between. CDR1 and CDR2 (germline): SGHTA, FQGNSA. The CDR3 runs 13 residues. The complete variable domain, with remaining parts taken from reference TRBV7-2 and TRBJ2-7, reads GAGVSQSPSNKVTEKGKDVELRCDPISGHTALYWYRQSLGQGLEFLIYFQGNSAPDKSGLPSDRFSAERTGGSVSTLTIQRTQQEDSAVYLCASSRTAWDEQYFGPGTRLTVT.